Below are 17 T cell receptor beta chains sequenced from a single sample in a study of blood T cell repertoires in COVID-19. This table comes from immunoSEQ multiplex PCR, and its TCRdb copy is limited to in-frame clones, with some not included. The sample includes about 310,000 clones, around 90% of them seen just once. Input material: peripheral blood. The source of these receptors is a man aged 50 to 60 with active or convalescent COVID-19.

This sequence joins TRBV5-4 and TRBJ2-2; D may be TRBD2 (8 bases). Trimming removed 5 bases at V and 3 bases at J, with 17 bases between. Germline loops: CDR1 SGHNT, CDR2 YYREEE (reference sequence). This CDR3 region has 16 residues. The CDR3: CASSTGGQGDTGELFF. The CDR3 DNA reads TGTGCCAGCAGTACGGGGGGGCAGGGGGACACCGGGGAGCTGTTTTTT.

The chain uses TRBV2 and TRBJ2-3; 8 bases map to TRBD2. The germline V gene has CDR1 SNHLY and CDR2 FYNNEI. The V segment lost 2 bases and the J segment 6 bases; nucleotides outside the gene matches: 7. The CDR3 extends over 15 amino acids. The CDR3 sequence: CASSEFSGSSDTQYF. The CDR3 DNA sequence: TGTGCCAGCAGTGAATTCAGCGGGAGTAGTGATACGCAGTATTTT.

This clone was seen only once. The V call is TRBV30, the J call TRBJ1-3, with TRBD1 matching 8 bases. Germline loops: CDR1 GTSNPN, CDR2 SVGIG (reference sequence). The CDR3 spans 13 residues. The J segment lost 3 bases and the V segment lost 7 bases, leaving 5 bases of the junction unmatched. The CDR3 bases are TGTGCCTTGACAGGGGTTGGTGGAAACACCATATATTTT. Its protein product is CALTGVGGNTIYF.

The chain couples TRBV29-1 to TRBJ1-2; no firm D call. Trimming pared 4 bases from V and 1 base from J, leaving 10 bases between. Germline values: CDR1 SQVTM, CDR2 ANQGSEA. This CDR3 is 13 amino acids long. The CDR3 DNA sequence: TGCAGCGTTGGTGCGGGGAATAACTATGGCTACACCTTC. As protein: CSVGAGNNYGYTF.

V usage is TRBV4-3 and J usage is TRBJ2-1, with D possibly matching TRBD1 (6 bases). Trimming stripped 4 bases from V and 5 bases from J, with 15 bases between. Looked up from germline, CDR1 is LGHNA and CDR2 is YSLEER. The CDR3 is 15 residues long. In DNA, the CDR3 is TGCGCCAGCAGCCCGACCGACAGGCGGAACAATGAGCAGTTCTTC. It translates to CASSPTDRRNNEQFF.

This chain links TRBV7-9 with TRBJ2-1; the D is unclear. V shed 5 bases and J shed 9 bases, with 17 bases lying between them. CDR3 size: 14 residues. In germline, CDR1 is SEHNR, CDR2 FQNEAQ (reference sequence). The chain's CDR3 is CASSPPGEHREQFF. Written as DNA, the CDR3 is TGTGCCAGCAGCCCCCCCGGTGAGCATCGTGAGCAGTTCTTC.

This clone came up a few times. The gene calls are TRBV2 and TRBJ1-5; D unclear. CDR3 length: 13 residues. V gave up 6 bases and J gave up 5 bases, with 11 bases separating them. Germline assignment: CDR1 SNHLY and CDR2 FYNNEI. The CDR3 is CASSYLGDQPQHF. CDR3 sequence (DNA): TGTGCCAGCAGCTACCTGGGAGATCAGCCCCAGCATTTT.

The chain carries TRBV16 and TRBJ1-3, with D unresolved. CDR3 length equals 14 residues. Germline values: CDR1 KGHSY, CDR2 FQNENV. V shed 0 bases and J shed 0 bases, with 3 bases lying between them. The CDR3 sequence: CASSQSNSGNTIYF. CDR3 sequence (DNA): TGTGCCAGCAGCCAATCCAACTCTGGAAACACCATATATTTT.

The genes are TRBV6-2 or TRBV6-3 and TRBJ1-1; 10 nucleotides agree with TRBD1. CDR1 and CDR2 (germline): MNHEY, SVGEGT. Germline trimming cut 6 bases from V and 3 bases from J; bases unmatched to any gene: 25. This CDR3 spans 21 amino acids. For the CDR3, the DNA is TGTGCCAGCAGCCCCACTATTTTCGCGGGACAGGGGCAAATTTGGGACACTGAAGCTTTCTTT. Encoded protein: CASSPTIFAGQGQIWDTEAFF.

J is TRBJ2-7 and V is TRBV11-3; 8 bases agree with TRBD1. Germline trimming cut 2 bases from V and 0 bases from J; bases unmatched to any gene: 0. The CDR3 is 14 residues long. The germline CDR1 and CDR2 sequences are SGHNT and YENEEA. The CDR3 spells CASSLQGASYEQYF. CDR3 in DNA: TGTGCCAGCAGCTTACAGGGGGCCTCCTACGAGCAGTACTTC.

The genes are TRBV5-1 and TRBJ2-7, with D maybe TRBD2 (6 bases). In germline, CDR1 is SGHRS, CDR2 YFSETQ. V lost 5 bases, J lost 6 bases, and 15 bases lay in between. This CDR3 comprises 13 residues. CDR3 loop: CASSGGEAREQYF. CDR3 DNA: TGCGCCAGCAGTGGCGGGGAAGCTCGCGAGCAGTACTTC.

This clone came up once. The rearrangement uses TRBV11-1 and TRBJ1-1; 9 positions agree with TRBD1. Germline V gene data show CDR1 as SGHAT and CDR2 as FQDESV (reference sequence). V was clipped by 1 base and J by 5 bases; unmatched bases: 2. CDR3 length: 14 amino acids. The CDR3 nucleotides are TGTGCCAGCAGCTTAGGACAGGGGGGGACTGAAGCTTTCTTT. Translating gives CASSLGQGGTEAFF.

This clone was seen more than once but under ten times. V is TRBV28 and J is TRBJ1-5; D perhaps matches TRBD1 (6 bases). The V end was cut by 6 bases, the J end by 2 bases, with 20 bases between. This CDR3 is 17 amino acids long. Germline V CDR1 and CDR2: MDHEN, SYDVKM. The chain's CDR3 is CASRPGHLKRGNQPQHF. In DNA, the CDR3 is TGTGCCAGCAGACCGGGACACTTGAAGCGTGGCAATCAGCCCCAGCATTTT.

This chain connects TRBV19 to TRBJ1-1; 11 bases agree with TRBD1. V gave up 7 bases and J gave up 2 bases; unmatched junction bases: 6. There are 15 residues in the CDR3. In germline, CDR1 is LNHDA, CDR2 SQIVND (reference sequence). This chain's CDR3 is CASTRTGGSNTEAFF. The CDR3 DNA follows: TGTGCCAGTACCCGGACAGGGGGCTCTAACACTGAAGCTTTCTTT.

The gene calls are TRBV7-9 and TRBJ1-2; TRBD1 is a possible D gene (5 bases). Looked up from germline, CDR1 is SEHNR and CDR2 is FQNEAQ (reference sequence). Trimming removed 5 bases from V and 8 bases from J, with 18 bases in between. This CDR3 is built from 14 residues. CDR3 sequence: CASSEQSAGLGYTF. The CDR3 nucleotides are TGTGCCAGCAGCGAACAGTCGGCAGGGCTAGGCTACACCTTC.

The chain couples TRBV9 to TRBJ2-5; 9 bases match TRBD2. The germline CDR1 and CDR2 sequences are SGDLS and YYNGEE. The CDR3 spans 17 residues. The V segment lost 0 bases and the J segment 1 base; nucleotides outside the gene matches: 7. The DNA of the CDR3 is TGTGCCAGCAGCGTAGGGGGGGCTAGCGGGGCCCAAGAGACCCAGTACTTC. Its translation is CASSVGGASGAQETQYF.

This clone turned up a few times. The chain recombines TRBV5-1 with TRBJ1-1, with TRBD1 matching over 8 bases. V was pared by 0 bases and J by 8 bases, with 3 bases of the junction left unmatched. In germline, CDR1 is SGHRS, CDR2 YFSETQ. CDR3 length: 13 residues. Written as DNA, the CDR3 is TGCGCCAGCAGCTTGGACGGACAGGGCGAAGCTTTCTTT. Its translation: CASSLDGQGEAFF.